This TCR beta chain was identified in a study of T cell responses to AZD1222 COVID-19 vaccine. V dropped 5 bases and J dropped 2; count of bases not matched to a gene: 5. The CDR3 spans 16 residues. CDR1 is MDHEN, CDR2 SYDVKM, per germline. The protocol was immunoSEQ multiplex PCR, while the TCRdb copy is restricted to in-frame clones and leaves out a portion. Among roughly 170,000 clones listed, approximately 86% were seen once. The V gene is TRBV28, the J gene TRBJ2-5, with 13 bases lining up with TRBD2. The sequence derives from an adult in good health. The material was peripheral blood, obtained on day 0 of AZD1222 vaccination. CDR3 nucleotides: TGTGCCAGCAGTCTTCGGACTAGCGGGAGACAAGAGACCCAGTACTTC. It is translated as CASSLRTSGRQETQYF. The variable domain in full, with the rest retrieved from reference TRBV28 and TRBJ2-5, is DVKVTQSSRYLVKRTGEKVFLECVQDMDHENMFWYRQDPGLGLRLIYFSYDVKMKEKGDIPEGYSVSREKKERFSLILESASTNQTSMYLCASSLRTSGRQETQYFGPGTRLLVL.